The subject of this entry is one TCR beta chain. The antigen remains undetermined. The junction and the germline gene differ at one end; a read error may be behind it. The PCR used 60 Vbeta and 13 Jbeta primers. Generated by immunoSEQ multiplex PCR, the TCRdb table keeps only in-frame clones and is missing some. The sample comprises 160,000 or so clones, around 82% of which are singletons, and about 6.4% rests with the top ten. This entry comes from a study of cytomegalovirus exposure and HLA in healthy donors. Germline V CDR1 and CDR2: SEHNR, FQNEAQ (reference sequence). This CDR3 contains 15 residues. General study findings and limits: The CMV antigen specificity of a few CMV-associated chains was confirmed through in vitro analysis. Analysis was carried out at a later point, and it linked a missense DCLRE1C variant to TCR beta V- and J-gene trimming. TRBV6-2, TRBV6-3 and other indistinguishable V segments were excluded.

This sequence joins TRBV7-9 and TRBJ1-6, with TRBD1 matching over 8 bases. The TCR originated in a woman aged 45-65 years in good health and CMV-seropositive. The sample was PBMCs. For the CDR3, the DNA is TGTTCCAGCAGCGCCGACAGGGGACAAAATTCACCCCTCCACTTT. Protein: CSSSADRGQNSPLHF.